The entry that follows covers one T cell receptor beta chain sequence. Its antigen is still unknown. V lost 1 base and J lost 8, with 11 bases in between. The CDR3 sequence is 13 residues long. Per germline, CDR1 LGHNA and CDR2 YSLEER. This entry is derived from a study of T cell responses to AZD1222 COVID-19 vaccine. Study information: Pooling covered second doses at about 4 or about 12 weeks.

Libraries were prepared by immunoSEQ multiplex PCR; TCRdb keeps only in-frame clonotypes and omits some of them. The sample holds some 200,000 clones, 80% to 95% seen once. Overall study findings and caveats: At 160-218 and 743-854, vaccine-associated CD4 TCRs were dominant, and they spanned spike. Donors skewed white British and female; clonal diversity was possibly underestimated.

The V call is TRBV4-3, the J call TRBJ1-2; D perhaps matches TRBD1 (6 bases). This sample comprised peripheral blood, obtained on day 0 of AZD1222 vaccination. The source is an adult in good health. CDR3 loop: CASSQATGRGYTF. Here the CDR3 DNA reads TGCGCCAGCAGCCAAGCGACAGGCCGGGGCTACACCTTC.